This T cell receptor (beta chain) was sequenced for a study of T-cell memory formation after mild COVID-19. Study-level points and caveats: CD4+ bias marked clones expanding day 15 to 37, unlike balanced contracting clones.

This clonotype was seen a handful of times. Its antigen is undetermined. The 5'RACE method, run with constant-segment primers, produced TCR alpha and TCR beta cDNA libraries (carrying sample barcodes and UMIs). TCRdb reprocessed the 5' RACE reads via MiXCR and lists one record per CDR3 protein. This table holds about 470,000 distinct CDR3 sequences, around 25% found once. Unmatched junction bases numbered 2, after V lost 1 base and J lost 1 base. The CDR3 contains 16 residues. Looked up from germline, CDR1 is SSHAT and CDR2 is FNYEAQ (reference sequence). The chain links TRBV7-7 to TRBJ2-5; 11 nucleotides line up with TRBD2. Sequencing used PBMCs or a T cell subset sorted from them (not recorded which). The receptor comes from an adult woman who had mild COVID-19 (a few samples of this study predate the infection). Cell type and time point are not known. Written as DNA, the CDR3 is TGTGCCAGCAGCTTAGGACTAGCGGGGACCCAAGAGACCCAGTACTTC. This translates into CASSLGLAGTQETQYF.